The 17 T cell receptor beta chains presented below share a single source sample, sequenced in a study of shared T cell receptors in the human thymus. Profiling relied on immunoSEQ multiplex PCR, and the TCRdb table lists in-frame clones only, not all of them. Counted here are approximately 730,000 clones, approximately 85% occurring once; the ten biggest clones make up over 0.008%. This sample was also put to use in a study of human thymus T cells.

Sequenced material: thymocytes. The receptors were gathered from a girl in the first two years of life with a congenital heart defect.

This chain uses TRBV5-1 with TRBJ1-4, with a possible D match to TRBD1 (5 bases). V lost 2 bases, J lost 4 bases, and 9 bases lay in between. The germline CDR1 and CDR2 sequences are SGHRS and YFSETQ. CDR3 size: 14 residues. The CDR3 here is CASSLQEFNEKLFF. The CDR3 nucleotides are TGCGCCAGCAGCTTACAGGAGTTTAATGAAAAACTGTTTTTT.

The chain links TRBV5-1 to TRBJ1-2; TRBD1 is a possible D gene (5 bases). V was shortened by 8 bases and J by 8 bases, with 13 bases between the two germline ends. CDR3 size: 11 residues. The germline V gene has CDR1 SGHRS and CDR2 YFSETQ. The CDR3 loop is CASWGGRGYTF. The CDR3 coding sequence is TGCGCCAGTTGGGGGGGAAGAGGCTACACCTTC. Full variable domain (remainder filled in from reference TRBV5-1 and TRBJ1-2): KAGVTQTPRYLIKTRGQQVTLSCSPISGHRSVSWYQQTPGQGLQFLFEYFSETQRNKGNFPGRFSGRQFSNSRSEMNVSTLELGDSALYLCASWGGRGYTFGSGTRLTVV.

The chain joins TRBV18 to TRBJ2-7; possible D gene TRBD2, 5 bases. Per germline, CDR1 KGHSH and CDR2 LQKENI. The CDR3 loop spans 15 amino acids. V shed 5 bases and J shed 5 bases, with 19 bases lying between them. CDR3 coding DNA: TGTGCCAGCTCATTGCCGGGAATGCGACGGGACGAGCAGTACTTC. Translating gives CASSLPGMRRDEQYF.

The V call is TRBV28, the J call TRBJ2-5; no reliable D call. Trimming removed 5 bases at V and 3 bases at J, with 10 bases between. This CDR3 comprises 13 residues. Germline V CDR1 and CDR2: MDHEN, SYDVKM. CDR3 sequence: CASSARLKETQYF. DNA of the CDR3: TGTGCCAGCAGTGCGCGACTCAAAGAGACCCAGTACTTC. The variable domain in full, completed from reference TRBV28 and TRBJ2-5, reads DVKVTQSSRYLVKRTGEKVFLECVQDMDHENMFWYRQDPGLGLRLIYFSYDVKMKEKGDIPEGYSVSREKKERFSLILESASTNQTSMYLCASSARLKETQYFGPGTRLLVL.

CDR3 nucleotides: TGTGCCAGCAGTCTCACGGCGAGGACTGAAGCTTTCTTT. This gives the protein CASSLTARTEAFF. The V and J genes are TRBV27 and TRBJ1-1, with D uncertain. This CDR3 is 13 amino acids long. Trimming stripped 5 bases from V and 5 bases from J, with 12 bases between. CDR1 is MNHEY and CDR2 is SMNVEV in the germline V gene (reference sequence).

This sequence joins TRBV19 and TRBJ1-1, with 10 bases that match TRBD1. Trimming removed 4 bases from V and 4 bases from J; junction bases left unmatched: 12. CDR1 and CDR2 from the germline V gene are LNHDA and SQIVND (reference sequence). The CDR3 consists of 17 residues. CDR3 nucleotides: TGTGCCAGTAGTACCCCCCCCGGGACAGGGGAGATCACTGAAGCTTTCTTT. This codes for CASSTPPGTGEITEAFF.

V is TRBV19 and J is TRBJ1-5, with D possibly being TRBD1 (5 bases). V lost 4 bases to trimming and J lost 6 bases, with 16 bases between them. The CDR3 length is 15 residues. From germline, CDR1 is LNHDA and CDR2 SQIVND (reference sequence). The CDR3 sequence: CASSTPRAGIQPQHF. Here the CDR3 DNA reads TGTGCCAGTAGTACCCCCAGGGCGGGGATTCAGCCCCAGCATTTT.

This chain joins TRBV6-6 and TRBJ2-3, with D unclear. V was clipped by 8 bases and J by 0 bases, with 3 bases between them. The CDR3 spans 11 residues. Germline CDR1 reads MNHNY; CDR2 reads SVGAGI (reference sequence). CDR3: CASASTDTQYF. The CDR3, as DNA: TGTGCCAGCGCGAGCACAGATACGCAGTATTTT.

This clone occurred once. This chain links TRBV5-4 with TRBJ1-1, with 7 bases lining up with TRBD1. The V segment lost 4 bases and the J segment 0 bases; nucleotides outside the gene matches: 15. The length of the CDR3 is 18 residues. The V gene's germline CDR1 is SGHNT and CDR2 YYREEE (reference sequence). The CDR3 region is CASSHHSRQGQVNTEAFF. CDR3 bases: TGTGCCAGCAGCCATCATTCCCGACAGGGACAAGTGAACACTGAAGCTTTCTTT.

This rearrangement joins TRBV11-2 to TRBJ1-1, with D maybe TRBD1 (5 bases). Germline CDR1 reads SGHAT; CDR2 reads FQNNGV. The germline V and J ends were trimmed by 3 bases and 9 bases, with 11 bases remaining between them. This CDR3 is 12 amino acids long. CDR3: CASSFKGAQAFF. The CDR3 DNA sequence: TGTGCCAGCAGCTTCAAAGGGGCTCAAGCTTTCTTT.

The V and J genes are TRBV29-1 and TRBJ2-2; a weak D match, TRBD2 (6 bases). V lost 4 bases, J lost 2 bases, and 17 bases lay in between. CDR3 length equals 16 residues. In germline, CDR1 is SQVTM, CDR2 ANQGSEA. The CDR3 loop is CSVADMDYQNTGELFF. DNA for the CDR3: TGCAGCGTTGCCGATATGGACTATCAAAACACCGGGGAGCTGTTTTTT.

The chain is built from TRBV4-1 and TRBJ2-2; a possible D gene is TRBD1 (6 bases). The length of the CDR3 is 18 residues. The germline CDR1 and CDR2 sequences are MGHRA and YSYEKL. V was trimmed by 4 bases and J by 0 bases, leaving 18 bases between them. The CDR3 here is CASSRDRRAPPNTGELFF. CDR3 in DNA: TGCGCCAGCAGCCGCGACAGGCGGGCACCCCCGAACACCGGGGAGCTGTTTTTT.

The J gene is TRBJ2-1, the V gene TRBV4-3; 14 positions agree with TRBD2. The J segment lost 7 bases and the V segment lost 1 base, leaving 18 bases of the junction unmatched. The CDR3 runs to 21 residues. Germline loops: CDR1 LGHNA, CDR2 YSLEER. For the CDR3, the DNA is TGCGCCAGCAGCCAAGGCGTTTTTGCGACTAGCGGGGGGGCTCGGCGAAATGAGCAGTTCTTC. It encodes CASSQGVFATSGGARRNEQFF.

V is TRBV6-1 and J is TRBJ2-1; D call uncertain. This CDR3 contains 13 residues. Germline-derived CDR1 and CDR2 are MNHNS and SASEGT. V was trimmed by 4 bases and J by 9 bases, leaving 13 bases between them. CDR3 in DNA: TGTGCCAGCAGTGGCCTCGGCACGGGTGAGCAGTTCTTC. Translated: CASSGLGTGEQFF.

A remark on this clone: The same CDR3 also results from other DNA sequences found in this sample. The chain is built from TRBV7-2 and TRBJ2-6; D remains ambiguous. V was clipped by 3 bases and J by 1 base, with 4 bases between them. The CDR3 runs 14 residues. Per the germline V gene, CDR1 is SGHTA and CDR2 is FQGNSA. CDR3 nucleotide sequence: TGTGCCAGCAGCTTTAATTCTGGGGCCAACGTCCTGACTTTC. Its translation is CASSFNSGANVLTF.

Only one count was recorded for this clone. The chain has TRBV15 and TRBJ1-4; a weak D match, TRBD1 (5 bases). The V end was cut by 1 base, the J end by 7 bases, with 16 bases between. The germline V gene encodes CDR1 LNHNV and CDR2 YYDKDF (reference sequence). CDR3 length: 16 residues. The CDR3 DNA follows: TGTGCCACCAGCAGAGCCTACAGGAGAGTGGGTGAAAAACTGTTTTTT. This sequence encodes CATSRAYRRVGEKLFF.

Only a few counts were recorded for this clone. The V call is TRBV6-1, the J call TRBJ2-5, with TRBD1 matching over 9 bases. The CDR3 is made up of 13 amino acids. Germline V gene data show CDR1 as MNHNS and CDR2 as SASEGT. V shed 5 bases and J 3 bases; nucleotides not matched to a gene: 1. CDR3 sequence (DNA): TGTGCCAGCAGTAGGGACAGGGAAGAGACCCAGTACTTC. It codes for CASSRDREETQYF.